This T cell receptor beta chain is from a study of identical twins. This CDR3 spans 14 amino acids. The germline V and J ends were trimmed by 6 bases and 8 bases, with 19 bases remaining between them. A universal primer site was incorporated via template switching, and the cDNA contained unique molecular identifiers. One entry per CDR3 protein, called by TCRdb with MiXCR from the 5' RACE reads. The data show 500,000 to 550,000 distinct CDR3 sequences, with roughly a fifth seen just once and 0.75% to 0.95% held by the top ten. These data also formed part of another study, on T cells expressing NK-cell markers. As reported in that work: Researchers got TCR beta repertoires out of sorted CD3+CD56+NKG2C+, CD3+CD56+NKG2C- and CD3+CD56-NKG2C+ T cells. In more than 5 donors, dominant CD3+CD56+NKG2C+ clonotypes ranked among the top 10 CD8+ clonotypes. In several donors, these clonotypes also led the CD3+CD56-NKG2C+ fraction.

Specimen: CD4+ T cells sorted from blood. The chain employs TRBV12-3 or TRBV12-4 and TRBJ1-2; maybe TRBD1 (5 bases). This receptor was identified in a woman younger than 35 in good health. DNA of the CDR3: TGTGCCAGCAGCCTGAACTGGGACGCCGGGGGCTACACCTTC. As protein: CASSLNWDAGGYTF.